The source of this T cell receptor beta chain is a study of T cell repertoires in cytomegalovirus infection. In regard to this clonotype: The target antigen is unknown.

Via MiXCR, TCRdb re-called the reads, giving one row per CDR3 protein. The table has about 35,000 distinct CDR3 sequences, approximately 52% seen once; the top ten hold roughly 90%. Unmatched junction bases numbered 12, after V lost 7 bases and J lost 6 bases. Germline CDR1 SEHNR, CDR2 FQNEAQ (reference sequence). The CDR3 runs 15 residues. This sequence joins TRBV7-9 and TRBJ1-2; TRBD1 matches 9 bases. This sequence was found in a human donor in good health (CMV status not recorded). Some clones in this sample may be carry-over from other donors' samples. The sequences come from CD8+ T cells from cultured PBMCs, collected from culture after CMV antigen stimulation. CDR3 nucleotides: TGTGCCAGCACTACCACAGGGGGCGTCCAGGATGGCTACACCTTC. Amino acid sequence: CASTTTGGVQDGYTF.